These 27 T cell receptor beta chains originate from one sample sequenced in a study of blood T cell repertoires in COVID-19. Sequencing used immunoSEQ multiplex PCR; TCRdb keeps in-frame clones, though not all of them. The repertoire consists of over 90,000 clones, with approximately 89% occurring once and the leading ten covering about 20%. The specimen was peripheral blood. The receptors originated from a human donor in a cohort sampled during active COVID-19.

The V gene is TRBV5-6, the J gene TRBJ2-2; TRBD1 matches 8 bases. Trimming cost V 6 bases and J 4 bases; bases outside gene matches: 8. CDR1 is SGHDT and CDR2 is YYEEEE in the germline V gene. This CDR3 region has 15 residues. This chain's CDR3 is CASIRTGLVTGELFF. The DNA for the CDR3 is TGTGCCAGCATTCGGACAGGGCTGGTCACCGGGGAGCTGTTTTTT.

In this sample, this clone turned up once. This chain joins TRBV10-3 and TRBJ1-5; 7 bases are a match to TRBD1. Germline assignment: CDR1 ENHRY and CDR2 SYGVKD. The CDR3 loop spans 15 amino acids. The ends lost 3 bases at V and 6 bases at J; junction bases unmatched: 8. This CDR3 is CAISEGTARLQPQHF. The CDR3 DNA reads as TGTGCCATCAGTGAAGGGACAGCTCGCCTTCAGCCCCAGCATTTT.

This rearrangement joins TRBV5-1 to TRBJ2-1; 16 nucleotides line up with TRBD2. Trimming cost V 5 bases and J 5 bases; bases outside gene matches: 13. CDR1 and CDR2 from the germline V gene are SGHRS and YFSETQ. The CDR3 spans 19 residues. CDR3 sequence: CASRPNPGLAGGPDNEQFF. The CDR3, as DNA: TGCGCCAGCAGGCCCAACCCGGGACTAGCGGGAGGGCCCGACAATGAGCAGTTCTTC.

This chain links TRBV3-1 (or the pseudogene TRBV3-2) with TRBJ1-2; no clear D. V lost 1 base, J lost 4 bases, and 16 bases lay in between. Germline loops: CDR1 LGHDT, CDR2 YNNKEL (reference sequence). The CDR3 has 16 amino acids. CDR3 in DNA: TGTGCCAGCAGCCAAGCGGGTGGGGAGTTTAGCTATGGCTACACCTTC. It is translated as CASSQAGGEFSYGYTF.

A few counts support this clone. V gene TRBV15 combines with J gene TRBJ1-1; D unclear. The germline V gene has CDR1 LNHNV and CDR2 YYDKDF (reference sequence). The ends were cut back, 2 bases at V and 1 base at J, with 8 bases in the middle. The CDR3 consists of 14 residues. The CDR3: CATSRSRQNTEAFF. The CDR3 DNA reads TGTGCCACCAGCAGATCAAGACAGAACACTGAAGCTTTCTTT. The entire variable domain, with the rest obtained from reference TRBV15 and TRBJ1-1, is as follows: DAMVIQNPRYQVTQFGKPVTLSCSQTLNHNVMYWYQQKSSQAPKLLFHYYDKDFNNEADTPDNFQSRRPNTSFCFLDIRSPGLGDTAMYLCATSRSRQNTEAFFGQGTRLTVV.

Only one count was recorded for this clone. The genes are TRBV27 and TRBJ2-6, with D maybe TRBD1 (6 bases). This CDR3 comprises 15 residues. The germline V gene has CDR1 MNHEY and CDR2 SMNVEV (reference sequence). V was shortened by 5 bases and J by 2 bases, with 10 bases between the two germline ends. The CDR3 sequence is CASSPNRAGANVLTF. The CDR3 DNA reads TGTGCCAGCAGTCCTAACAGGGCTGGGGCCAACGTCCTGACTTTC.

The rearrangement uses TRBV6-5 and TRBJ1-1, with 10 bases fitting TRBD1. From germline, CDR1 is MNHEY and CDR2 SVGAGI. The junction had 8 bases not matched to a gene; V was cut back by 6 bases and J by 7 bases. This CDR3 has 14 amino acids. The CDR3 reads CASRGQGSINEAFF. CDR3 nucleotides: TGTGCCAGCAGGGGACAGGGGTCAATTAATGAAGCTTTCTTT.

CDR3 DNA sequence: TGTGCCAGCAGTTCCGATAATTCACCCCTCCACTTT. Residues: CASSSDNSPLHF. The rearrangement uses TRBV12-3 or TRBV12-4 and TRBJ1-6; D is unclear. The CDR3 runs to 12 residues. With 4 bases removed from V and 5 bases from J, the gap between germline ends came to 3 bases.

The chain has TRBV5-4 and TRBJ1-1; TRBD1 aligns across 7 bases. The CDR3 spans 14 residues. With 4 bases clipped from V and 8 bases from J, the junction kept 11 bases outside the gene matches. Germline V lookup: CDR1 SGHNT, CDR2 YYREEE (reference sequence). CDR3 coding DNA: TGTGCCAGCAGCCTCGGGGACAGAAGATTCGAAGCTTTCTTT. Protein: CASSLGDRRFEAFF.

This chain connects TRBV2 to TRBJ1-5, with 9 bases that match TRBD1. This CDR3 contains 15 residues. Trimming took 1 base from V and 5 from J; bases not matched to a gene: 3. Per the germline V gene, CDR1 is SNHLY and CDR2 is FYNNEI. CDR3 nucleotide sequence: TGTGCCAGCAGTGAAGACAGGGGGCTCTATCAGCCCCAGCATTTT. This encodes CASSEDRGLYQPQHF.

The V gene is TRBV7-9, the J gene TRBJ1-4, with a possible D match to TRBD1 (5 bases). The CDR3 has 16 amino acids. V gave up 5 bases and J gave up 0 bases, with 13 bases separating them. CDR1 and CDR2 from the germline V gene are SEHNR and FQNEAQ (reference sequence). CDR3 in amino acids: CASSPQGLATNEKLFF. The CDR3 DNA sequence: TGTGCCAGCAGCCCCCAGGGTCTTGCAACTAATGAAAAACTGTTTTTT.

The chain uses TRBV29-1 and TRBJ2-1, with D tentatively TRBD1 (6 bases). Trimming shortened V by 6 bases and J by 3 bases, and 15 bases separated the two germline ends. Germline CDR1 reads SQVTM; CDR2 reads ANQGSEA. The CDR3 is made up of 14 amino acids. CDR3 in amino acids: CSVRGQTRYNEQFF. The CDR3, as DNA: TGCAGCGTCCGCGGACAGACGCGCTACAATGAGCAGTTCTTC.

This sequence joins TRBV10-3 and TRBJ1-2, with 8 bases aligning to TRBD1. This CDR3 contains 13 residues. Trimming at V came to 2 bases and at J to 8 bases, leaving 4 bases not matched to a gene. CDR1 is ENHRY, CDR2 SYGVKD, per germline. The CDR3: CAISERQGKGYTF. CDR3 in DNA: TGTGCCATCAGTGAGAGACAGGGGAAAGGCTACACCTTC.

CDR3 in amino acids: CASSLQGQPQHF. Here the CDR3 DNA reads TGTGCCAGCAGCTTGCAGGGACAGCCCCAGCATTTT. This sequence joins TRBV5-4 and TRBJ1-5; the D gene is possibly TRBD1 (5 bases). V lost 1 base and J lost 7, with 6 bases in between. The CDR3 totals 12 residues. CDR1 SGHNT and CDR2 YYREEE come from the germline V gene (reference sequence).

The CDR3 here is CASSPGLAPYQETQYF. CDR3 nucleotide sequence: TGTGCCAGCAGCCCAGGACTAGCACCCTACCAAGAGACCCAGTACTTC. V is TRBV11-3 and J is TRBJ2-5; 8 nucleotides line up with TRBD2. The trim removed 5 bases at V and 0 bases at J, leaving 8 bases unmatched. Looked up from germline, CDR1 is SGHNT and CDR2 is YENEEA. This CDR3 has 16 amino acids.

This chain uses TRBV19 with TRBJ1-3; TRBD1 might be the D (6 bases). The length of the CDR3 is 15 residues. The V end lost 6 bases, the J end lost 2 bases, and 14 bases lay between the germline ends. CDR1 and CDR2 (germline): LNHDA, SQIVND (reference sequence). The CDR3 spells CASSLNRDPGNTIYF. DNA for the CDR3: TGTGCCAGTAGCCTAAACAGGGACCCTGGAAACACCATATATTTT.

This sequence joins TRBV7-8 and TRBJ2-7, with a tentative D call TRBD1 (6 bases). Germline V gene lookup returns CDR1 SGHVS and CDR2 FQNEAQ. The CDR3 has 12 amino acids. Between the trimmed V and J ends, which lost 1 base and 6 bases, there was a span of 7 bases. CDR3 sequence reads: CASSLVRGEQYF. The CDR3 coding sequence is TGTGCCAGCAGCTTAGTCAGGGGCGAGCAGTACTTC.

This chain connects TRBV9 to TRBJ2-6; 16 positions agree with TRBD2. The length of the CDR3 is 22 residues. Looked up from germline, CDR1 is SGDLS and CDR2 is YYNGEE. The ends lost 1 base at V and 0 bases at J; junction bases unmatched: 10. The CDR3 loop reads CASSVPGLAGGPPHSGANVLTF. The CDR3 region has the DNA TGTGCCAGCAGCGTACCGGGACTAGCGGGAGGGCCCCCCCACTCTGGGGCCAACGTCCTGACTTTC.

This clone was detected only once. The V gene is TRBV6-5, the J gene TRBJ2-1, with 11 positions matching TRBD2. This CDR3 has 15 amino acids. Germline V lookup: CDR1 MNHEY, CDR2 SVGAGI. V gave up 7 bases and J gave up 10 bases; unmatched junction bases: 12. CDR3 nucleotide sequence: TGTGCCAGCACTCAGAGCCTAGCGGGAGGCCGAGAGCAGTTCTTC. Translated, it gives CASTQSLAGGREQFF.

The chain's CDR3 is CASSQVSGRLSYEQYF. The DNA of the CDR3 is TGTGCCAGCAGCCAAGTTAGCGGGAGGTTGTCCTACGAGCAGTACTTC. This sequence joins TRBV3-1 (or the pseudogene TRBV3-2) and TRBJ2-7; 10 bases align to TRBD2. CDR1 and CDR2 (germline): LGHDT, YNNKEL (reference sequence). V was pared by 1 base and J by 1 base, with 4 bases of the junction left unmatched. The CDR3 is made up of 16 amino acids.

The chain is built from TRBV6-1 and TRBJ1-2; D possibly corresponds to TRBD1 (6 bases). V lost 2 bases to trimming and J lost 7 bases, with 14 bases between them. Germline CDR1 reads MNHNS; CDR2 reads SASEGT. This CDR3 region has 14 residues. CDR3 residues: CASSENRAGGGYTF. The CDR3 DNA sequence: TGTGCCAGCAGTGAAAACAGGGCGGGGGGTGGCTACACCTTC.

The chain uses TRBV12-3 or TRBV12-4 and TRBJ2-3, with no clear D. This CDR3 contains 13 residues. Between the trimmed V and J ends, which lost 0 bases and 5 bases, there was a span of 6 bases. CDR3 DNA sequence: TGTGCCAGCAGTTTAGCGGAGAAAGATACGCAGTATTTT. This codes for CASSLAEKDTQYF.

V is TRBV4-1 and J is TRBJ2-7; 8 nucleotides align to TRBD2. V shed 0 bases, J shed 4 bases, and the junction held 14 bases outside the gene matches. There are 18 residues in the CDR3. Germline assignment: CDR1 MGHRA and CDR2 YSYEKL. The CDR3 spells CASSQDIHGGTSRYEQYF. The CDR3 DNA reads TGCGCCAGCAGCCAAGATATCCATGGAGGGACTAGTCGTTACGAGCAGTACTTC.

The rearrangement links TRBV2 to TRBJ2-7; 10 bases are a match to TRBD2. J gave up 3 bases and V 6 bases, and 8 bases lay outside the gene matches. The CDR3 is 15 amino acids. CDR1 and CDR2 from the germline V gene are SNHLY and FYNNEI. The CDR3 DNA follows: TGTGCCAGCAGGGGTGGACTAGCGGATTTCTACGAGCAGTACTTC. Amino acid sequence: CASRGGLADFYEQYF.

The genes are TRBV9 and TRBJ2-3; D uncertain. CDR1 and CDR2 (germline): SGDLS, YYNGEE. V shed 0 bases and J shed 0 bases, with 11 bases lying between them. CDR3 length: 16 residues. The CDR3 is CASSVGAALSTDTQYF. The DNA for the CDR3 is TGTGCCAGCAGCGTAGGTGCGGCCCTTAGCACAGATACGCAGTATTTT.

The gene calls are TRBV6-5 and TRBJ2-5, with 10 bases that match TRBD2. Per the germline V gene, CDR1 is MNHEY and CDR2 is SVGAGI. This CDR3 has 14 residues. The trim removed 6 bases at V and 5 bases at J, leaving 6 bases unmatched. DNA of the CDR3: TGTGCCAGCAGCGGGGGACTAGCGTTGGAGACCCAGTACTTC. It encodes CASSGGLALETQYF.

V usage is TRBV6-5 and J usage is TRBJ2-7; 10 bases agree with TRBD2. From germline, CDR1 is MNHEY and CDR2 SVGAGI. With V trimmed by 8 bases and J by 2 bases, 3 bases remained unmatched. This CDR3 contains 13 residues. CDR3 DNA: TGTGCCAGCCGGACTAGCGGAGCCTACGAGCAGTACTTC. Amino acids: CASRTSGAYEQYF.